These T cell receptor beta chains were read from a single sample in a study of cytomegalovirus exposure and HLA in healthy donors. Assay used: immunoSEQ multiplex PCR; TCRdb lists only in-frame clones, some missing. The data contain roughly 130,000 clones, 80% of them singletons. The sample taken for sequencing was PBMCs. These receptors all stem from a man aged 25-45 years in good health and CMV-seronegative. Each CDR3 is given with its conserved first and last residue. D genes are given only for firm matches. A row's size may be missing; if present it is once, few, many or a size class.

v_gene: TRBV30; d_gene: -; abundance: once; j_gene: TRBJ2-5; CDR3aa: CAWSVSQTQYF; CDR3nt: TGTGCCTGGAGTGTAAGCCAGACCCAGTACTTC
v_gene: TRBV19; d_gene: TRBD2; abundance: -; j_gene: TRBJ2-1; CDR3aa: CASSSPSSIAGAREQFF; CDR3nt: TGTGCCAGTAGTAGCCCTTCATCGATAGCGGGAGCACGGGAGCAGTTCTTC
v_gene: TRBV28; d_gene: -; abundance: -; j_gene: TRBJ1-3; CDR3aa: CASTPRLRGNTIYF; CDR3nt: TGTGCCAGCACCCCTCGACTTCGAGGAAACACCATATATTTT
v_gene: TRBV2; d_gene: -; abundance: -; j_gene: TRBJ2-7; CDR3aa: CASSEEGSYEQYF; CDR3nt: TGTGCCAGCAGTGAGGAGGGATCCTACGAGCAGTACTTC
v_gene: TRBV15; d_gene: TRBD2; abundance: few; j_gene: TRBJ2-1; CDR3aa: CATSRDFASGTLNEQFF; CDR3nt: TGTGCCACCAGCAGAGATTTCGCTAGCGGGACCCTCAATGAGCAGTTCTTC
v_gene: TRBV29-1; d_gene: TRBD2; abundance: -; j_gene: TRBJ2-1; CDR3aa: CSVRSGEYNEQFF; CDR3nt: TGCAGCGTTAGGAGCGGGGAGTACAATGAGCAGTTCTTC
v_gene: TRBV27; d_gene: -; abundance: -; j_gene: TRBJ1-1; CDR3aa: CASSLSQAIGNTEAFF; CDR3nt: TGTGCCAGCAGTTTATCGCAGGCGATTGGGAACACTGAAGCTTTCTTT
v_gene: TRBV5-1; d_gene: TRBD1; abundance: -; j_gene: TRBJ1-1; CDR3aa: CATRTGWNTEAFF; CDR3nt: TGCGCCACCCGGACAGGGTGGAACACTGAAGCTTTCTTT
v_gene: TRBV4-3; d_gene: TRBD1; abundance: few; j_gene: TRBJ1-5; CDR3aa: CASSQEWQGVQPQHF; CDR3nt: TGCGCCAGCAGCCAAGAGTGGCAGGGGGTTCAGCCCCAGCATTTT
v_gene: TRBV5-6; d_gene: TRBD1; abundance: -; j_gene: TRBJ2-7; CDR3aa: CASSSAGTVNYEQYF; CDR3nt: TGTGCCAGCAGCTCAGCCGGGACAGTCAACTACGAGCAGTACTTC
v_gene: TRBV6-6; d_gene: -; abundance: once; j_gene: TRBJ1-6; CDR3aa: CASRDDRNNSPLHF; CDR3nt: TGTGCCAGCAGGGATGACAGGAACAATTCACCCCTCCACTTT
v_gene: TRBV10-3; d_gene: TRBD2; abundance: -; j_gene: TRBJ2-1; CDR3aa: CAISETSGRFYEQFF; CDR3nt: TGTGCCATCAGTGAGACTAGCGGGAGATTTTACGAGCAGTTCTTC
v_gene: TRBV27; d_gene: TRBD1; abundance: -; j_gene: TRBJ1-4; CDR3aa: CASSLGTGSEKLFF; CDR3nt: TGTGCCAGCAGTTTAGGGACAGGGTCTGAAAAACTGTTTTTT
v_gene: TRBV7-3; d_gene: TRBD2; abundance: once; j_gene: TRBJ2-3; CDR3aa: CASSKLAGAGSDTQYF; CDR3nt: TGTGCCAGCAGCAAACTAGCGGGAGCTGGTTCAGATACGCAGTATTTT
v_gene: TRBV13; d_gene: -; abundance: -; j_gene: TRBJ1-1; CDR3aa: CASSLLGREVDTEAFF; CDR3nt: TGTGCCAGCAGCCTCCTAGGGAGGGAGGTGGACACTGAAGCTTTCTTT
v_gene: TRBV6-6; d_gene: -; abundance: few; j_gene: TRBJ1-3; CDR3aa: CASSYSGGYTIYF; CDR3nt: TGTGCCAGCAGTTACTCCGGGGGGTACACCATATATTTT
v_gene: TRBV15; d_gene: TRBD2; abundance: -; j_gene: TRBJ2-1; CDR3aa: CATSSGPGLAGRGEQFF; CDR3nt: TGTGCCACCAGCAGCGGTCCGGGACTAGCAGGGCGGGGGGAGCAGTTCTTC
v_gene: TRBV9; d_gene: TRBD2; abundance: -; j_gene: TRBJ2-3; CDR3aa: CASSPFWTSGTDTQYF; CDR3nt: TGTGCCAGCAGCCCTTTTTGGACTAGCGGCACAGATACGCAGTATTTT